This T cell receptor (beta chain) was captured in a study of blood T cell repertoires in COVID-19. Study at large: The origin of the acute and convalescent COVID-19 samples was the United States, Italy and Spain.

Produced via immunoSEQ multiplex PCR; TCRdb's table is partial and in-frame only. The sample contains 200,000 to 250,000 clones, 75% to 85% of which appear only once. Note on this clone: Other DNA sequences in this specimen translate into the identical CDR3.

This CDR3 region has 12 residues. Germline-derived CDR1 and CDR2 are SGHTA and FQGNSA. Trimming removed 6 bases at V and 6 bases at J, with 9 bases between. Input material: peripheral blood. This chain joins TRBV7-2 and TRBJ1-5; unclear D gene. This receptor was identified in a woman between 45 and 65 years old with acute or convalescent COVID-19. The CDR3 loop is CASSLMSQPQHF. The CDR3 region has the DNA TGTGCCAGCAGTTTAATGAGTCAGCCCCAGCATTTT.